These T cell receptor beta chains were read from a single sample in a study of response to subunit inactivated influenza vaccine. TCRdb re-derived calls from the RT-PCR reads in MiXCR, one entry per CDR3 protein. The sample has some 640,000 distinct CDR3 sequences; approximately 15% are singletons. The sequences come from PBMCs from blood, collected around 15 days before vaccination. The receptor set was obtained from a man over 45 who received an inactivated influenza vaccine. CDR3s include the opening cysteine and the closing phenylalanine or tryptophan. Fields, in order: clone size, J gene, V gene, CDR3 length, D gene, CDR3 protein, CDR3 DNA. The D gene is left open where the match is weak. Rows may omit the clone size; those that give it use once, few, many or a size class.

few TRBJ2-5 TRBV5-6 14 - CASSTGTPGETQYF TGTGCCAGCAGCACCGGGACCCCTGGAGAGACCCAGTACTTC
many TRBJ1-5 TRBV12-3/TRBV12-4 15 TRBD1 CASSWGQGSKQPQHF TGTGCCAGCAGTTGGGGACAGGGATCCAAGCAGCCCCAGCATTTT
- TRBJ2-5 TRBV20-1 14 TRBD2 CSASQGGTGETQYF TGCAGTGCTTCCCAGGGAGGGACTGGGGAGACCCAGTACTTC
many TRBJ1-1 TRBV7-9 14 - CASSFWTENTEAFF TGTGCCAGCAGCTTCTGGACAGAGAACACTGAAGCTTTCTTT
- TRBJ1-1 TRBV7-2 15 - CASIIRGAGNTEAFF TGTGCCAGCATTATAAGGGGGGCGGGGAACACTGAAGCTTTCTTT
many TRBJ2-7 TRBV7-8 15 TRBD2 CASSVASTSSYEQYF TGTGCCAGCAGCGTCGCGTCGACTAGCTCTTACGAGCAGTACTTC
- TRBJ2-2 TRBV30 16 TRBD2 CAWSVFFAGAAGELFF TGTGCCTGGAGTGTGTTTTTCGCGGGAGCTGCCGGGGAGCTGTTTTTT
- TRBJ2-3 TRBV11-2 14 - CASRTSGPTDTQYF TGTGCCAGCAGAACCTCTGGCCCCACAGATACGCAGTATTTT
many TRBJ2-1 TRBV7-8 14 - CASSFSPAANEQFF TGTGCCAGCAGCTTTTCACCAGCGGCCAATGAGCAGTTCTTC
- TRBJ1-5 TRBV9 14 - CASSVDGRNQPQHF TGTGCCAGCAGCGTAGACGGGCGCAATCAGCCCCAGCATTTT
few TRBJ1-1 TRBV7-9 12 - CASSLAGKEAFF TGTGCCAGCAGCTTAGCGGGAAAGGAAGCTTTCTTT
few TRBJ2-7 TRBV12-3/TRBV12-4 15 TRBD1 CASSYLTGSLYEQYF TGTGCCAGCAGTTATTTGACAGGGAGTCTCTACGAGCAGTACTTC
- TRBJ2-7 TRBV11-3 13 TRBD2 CASSMGLAGDVYF TGTGCCAGCAGCATGGGACTAGCGGGAGACGTGTACTTC
- TRBJ1-5 TRBV12-3/TRBV12-4 16 - CASSLQAGGSNQPQHF TGTGCCAGCAGCCTGCAGGCGGGAGGTAGCAATCAGCCCCAGCATTTT
many TRBJ2-7 TRBV5-1 14 - CASSLDRSSYEQYF TGCGCCAGCAGCTTGGACAGGAGCTCCTACGAGCAGTACTTC
- TRBJ2-7 TRBV4-1 16 TRBD1 CASSQEGTGASYEQYF TGCGCCAGCAGCCAAGAAGGGACAGGAGCCTCCTACGAGCAGTACTTC
few TRBJ1-2 TRBV10-3 13 - CAISTSGSNGYTF TGTGCCATCAGCACCTCGGGTAGCAATGGCTACACCTTC
many TRBJ2-1 TRBV4-1 16 TRBD2 CASSQGTSGGYNEQFF TGCGCCAGCAGCCAAGGGACTAGCGGGGGTTACAATGAGCAGTTCTTC
few TRBJ1-5 TRBV27 15 - CASSLDGTMGQPQHF TGTGCCAGCAGTTTAGATGGTACAATGGGTCAGCCCCAGCATTTT
- TRBJ2-7 TRBV9 17 TRBD2 CASSVGSGRAMVYEQYF TGTGCCAGCAGCGTAGGGAGCGGGAGGGCCATGGTCTACGAGCAGTACTTC
few TRBJ2-6 TRBV24-1 17 TRBD1 CATSETTGSSGANVLTF TGTGCCACCAGTGAGACGACAGGGAGCTCTGGGGCCAACGTCCTGACTTTC
- TRBJ2-3 TRBV6-1 15 TRBD2 CASSTRDYNTDTQYF TGTGCCAGCAGTACCCGGGACTACAACACAGATACGCAGTATTTT
few TRBJ2-7 TRBV7-2 11 - CASSKLYEQYF TGTGCCAGCAGCAAACTTTACGAGCAGTACTTC
many TRBJ1-1 TRBV19 14 TRBD1 CASSPDRGFTEAFF TGTGCCAGTAGTCCCGACAGGGGCTTCACTGAAGCTTTCTTT
- TRBJ2-4 TRBV2 16 TRBD1 CASSGDRAIAKNIQYF TGTGCCAGCAGTGGGGACAGGGCGATAGCCAAAAACATTCAGTACTTC
few TRBJ2-1 TRBV6-1 13 - CASREHLLDEQFF TGTGCCAGCAGGGAACACCTATTGGATGAGCAGTTCTTC
few TRBJ2-1 TRBV20-1 14 TRBD2 CSARGLAQYNEQFF TGCAGTGCTAGAGGACTAGCGCAGTACAATGAGCAGTTCTTC
once TRBJ2-1 TRBV7-8 16 - CASSSSLGSAANEQFF TGTGCCAGCAGCTCCTCCCTGGGGTCTGCAGCAAATGAGCAGTTCTTC
- TRBJ2-1 TRBV9 17 TRBD2 CASSVDGGLAFYNEQFF TGTGCCAGCAGCGTAGACGGGGGACTAGCTTTCTACAATGAGCAGTTCTTC
once TRBJ2-3 TRBV11-2 17 - CASSINAGAEPTDTQYF TGTGCCAGCAGCATAAACGCCGGTGCGGAACCCACAGATACGCAGTATTTT
few TRBJ2-4 TRBV27 18 TRBD2 CASSPSGGSSGNKNIQYF TGTGCCAGCAGTCCGTCGGGGGGGTCTAGCGGAAACAAAAACATTCAGTACTTC
few TRBJ2-3 TRBV29-1 12 - CSVVRGTDTQYF TGCAGCGTTGTCAGAGGCACAGATACGCAGTATTTT
- TRBJ2-2 TRBV7-8 15 - CASSPNTRTGGELFF TGTGCCAGCAGCCCGAATACTAGAACTGGCGGGGAGCTGTTTTTT
- TRBJ2-1 TRBV24-1 16 TRBD2 CATSGIGGSSYNEQFF TGTGCCACCAGTGGTATCGGGGGGAGCTCCTACAATGAGCAGTTCTTC
- TRBJ2-3 TRBV20-1 15 TRBD2 CSAGGLAGGPDTQYF TGCAGTGCGGGGGGACTAGCGGGGGGTCCGGATACGCAGTATTTT
- TRBJ1-1 TRBV15 14 TRBD1 CATSPRDRNTEAFF TGTGCCACCAGCCCGAGGGACAGGAACACTGAAGCTTTCTTT
- TRBJ2-3 TRBV24-1 18 TRBD2 CATSEPLGLAGIADTQYF TGTGCCACCAGTGAGCCCCTCGGACTAGCAGGGATCGCAGATACGCAGTATTTT
- TRBJ1-6 TRBV6-1 15 TRBD1 CASSEEEGAGSPLHF TGTGCCAGCAGTGAAGAAGAGGGGGCCGGTTCACCCCTCCACTTT
- TRBJ1-1 TRBV6-5 12 - CASSTPGVAAFF TGTGCCAGCAGCACTCCAGGGGTAGCGGCTTTCTTT
few TRBJ2-2 TRBV7-2 16 - CASSWERRVSTGELFF TGTGCCAGCAGCTGGGAACGACGGGTATCCACCGGGGAGCTGTTTTTT
- TRBJ2-7 TRBV25-1 14 - CASSEPGEGAEQYF TGTGCCAGCAGTGAGCCGGGAGAGGGTGCCGAGCAGTACTTC
- TRBJ1-3 TRBV30 11 - CALSLPNTIYF TGTGCCTTGTCTCTTCCAAACACCATATATTTT